This T cell receptor (beta chain) was captured by sequencing in a study of blood T cell repertoires in COVID-19. About the research overall: COVID-19 samples, acute and convalescent, were from the United States, Italy and Spain.

Seattle patients were enrolled during active infection and followed longitudinally. In the original analysis: Reference gene primer amplification gave nucleated cell count estimates. The method was immunoSEQ multiplex PCR; TCRdb's version includes in-frame clones alone and lacks a portion of them. V and J calls and clone size follow that table, whereas D and trimming were derived from the DNA. This sample yields over 150,000 clones, of which about 88% are seen a single time; 8% to 9% belongs to the top ten. This clone has only one observation. The CDR3 covers 15 residues. J lost 3 bases, V lost 5 bases, and 4 bases had no gene match. CDR1 is LNHDA, CDR2 SQIVND, per germline (reference sequence).

Sequencing was done on a sample of peripheral blood. The chain joins TRBV19 to TRBJ1-3, with 10 bases aligning to TRBD1. The receptor's source is a woman in her sixties with COVID-19, enrolled during active disease. Written as DNA, the CDR3 is TGTGCCAGTAGTCGACAGGGGGCAAGTGGAAACACCATATATTTT. Protein: CASSRQGASGNTIYF. Based on the CDR3 plus reference TRBV19 and TRBJ1-3, the full variable domain is DGGITQSPKYLFRKEGQNVTLSCEQNLNHDAMYWYRQDPGQGLRLIYYSQIVNDFQKGDIAEGYSVSREKKESFPLTVTSAQKNPTAFYLCASSRQGASGNTIYFGEGSWLTVV.